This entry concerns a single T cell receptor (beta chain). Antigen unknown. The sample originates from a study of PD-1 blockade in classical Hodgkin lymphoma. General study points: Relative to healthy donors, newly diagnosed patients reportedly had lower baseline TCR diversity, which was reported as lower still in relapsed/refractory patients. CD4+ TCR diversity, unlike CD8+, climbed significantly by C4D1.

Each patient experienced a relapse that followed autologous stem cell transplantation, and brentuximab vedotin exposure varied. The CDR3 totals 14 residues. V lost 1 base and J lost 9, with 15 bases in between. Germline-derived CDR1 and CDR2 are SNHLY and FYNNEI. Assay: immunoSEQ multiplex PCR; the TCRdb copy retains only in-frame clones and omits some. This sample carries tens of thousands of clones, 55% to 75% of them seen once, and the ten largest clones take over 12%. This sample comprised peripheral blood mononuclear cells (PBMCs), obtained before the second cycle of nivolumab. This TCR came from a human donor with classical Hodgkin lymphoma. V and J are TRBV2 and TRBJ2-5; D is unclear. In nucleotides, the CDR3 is TGTGCCAGCAGTGAAGACGGGCCCATATCGGCCCAGTACTTC. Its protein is CASSEDGPISAQYF.